At least ten counts were recorded for the clone carrying this TCR beta chain. Its antigen is still unknown. This record belongs to a study of T-cell reconstitution after alpha-beta-depleted transplantation in children. Study observations and caveats: Several hundred expanded graft clones reportedly supplied alpha-beta T cells about two months after transplant. Once a year had passed after transplant, T-cell counts and diversity came mostly from newly produced T cells. The study traced high day-60 TCRbeta diversity in some patients to surviving recipient T cells and thymic progenitors.

Per the germline V gene, CDR1 is DFQATT and CDR2 is SNEGSKA (reference sequence). The V end lost 4 bases, the J end lost 2 bases, and 9 bases lay between the germline ends. The CDR3 sequence is 12 residues long. Unique molecular identifiers were incorporated during preparation of the TCRbeta library. TCRdb independently ran MiXCR on the PCR reads; one entry per CDR3 protein. The sample lists just over 200,000 distinct CDR3 sequences; roughly 8.1% were seen once. This receptor was taken from a male patient under 10 years old who had a stem cell transplant for acute myeloid leukemia, so the T cells may come from the graft donor. The gene calls are TRBV20-1 and TRBJ2-7; no reliable D call. Sequences were derived from PBMCs, mostly from graft donor cells, sampled 360 days after TCRalphabeta/CD19-depleted stem cell transplant. The CDR3 DNA is TGCAGTGCTACCCCCGCTACCTACGAGCAGTACTTC. Translated: CSATPATYEQYF.